This T cell receptor (beta chain) was sequenced during a study of blood T cell repertoires in COVID-19. Study details: PBMCs, B-cell-depleted T cells, or T cells provided the cDNA or gDNA that made up the material.

Repertoires were generated with immunoSEQ multiplex PCR, while TCRdb's copy carries only in-frame clones and drops some. The table has a few hundred thousand clones, 70% to 90% seen once. This CDR3 is 15 amino acids long. The germline V gene has CDR1 SGHVS and CDR2 FQNEAQ. V lost 1 base to trimming and J lost 2 bases, with 8 bases between them. The chain is built from TRBV7-8 and TRBJ2-2; D gene unclear. The TCR comes from an older woman with acute or convalescent COVID-19. The sample was peripheral blood. CDR3 nucleotides: TGTGCCAGCAGCTTAGGCCAGATAAACACCGGGGAGCTGTTTTTT. Protein: CASSLGQINTGELFF.